The 26 T cell receptor beta chains reported below all come from one sample, sequenced in a study of shared clonotypes between healthy human individuals. The repertoire was sequenced with immunoSEQ multiplex PCR; TCRdb's copy has only in-frame clones and lacks some. Of about 480,000 clones listed, about four fifths are singletons. The sequenced sample consisted of PBMCs. The source of these receptors is a woman aged 40 to 49 in good health. Some clones in this sample may be carry-over from other donors' samples.

This clone is medium-sized by share. CDR3 protein: CASLASPQTYNEQFF. The CDR3, as DNA: TGTGCAAGTCTCGCTAGCCCCCAAACTTACAATGAGCAGTTCTTC. V usage is TRBV12-2 and J usage is TRBJ2-1; no check of the table's D call, TRBD2, against the DNA was made. TRBV12-2 is reported as a pseudogene. There are 15 residues in the CDR3.

The V call is TRBV18, the J call TRBJ2-1; 16 bases line up with TRBD2. Germline CDR1 and CDR2: KGHSH and LQKENI. After removal of 2 bases from V and 9 bases from J, the junction contained 1 base not matched to a gene. The CDR3 has 15 amino acids. The CDR3 coding sequence is TGTGCCAGCTCACCAGGGACTAGCGGGGGGGGTGAGCAGTTCTTC. The encoded protein is CASSPGTSGGGEQFF.

The chain is built from TRBV7-9 and TRBJ1-2; no clear D gene. The ends were cut back, 5 bases at V and 0 bases at J, with 19 bases in the middle. Per germline, CDR1 SEHNR and CDR2 FQNEAQ (reference sequence). The CDR3 runs 17 residues. The CDR3 bases are TGTGCCAGCAGCCCCATTAGCGGGTCGGGAGCTAACTATGGCTACACCTTC. Its translation: CASSPISGSGANYGYTF.

This chain joins TRBV28 and TRBJ2-7, with a possible D match to TRBD2 (6 bases). This CDR3 is built from 13 residues. Trimming pared 10 bases from V and 3 bases from J, leaving 16 bases between. CDR1 and CDR2 (germline): MDHEN, SYDVKM. CDR3 nucleotide sequence: TGTGCCACCCCCGGGGGTAGCCGCTACGAGCAGTACTTC. Its translation is CATPGGSRYEQYF.

The rearrangement uses TRBV28 and TRBJ2-2, with 7 bases fitting TRBD1. Germline V gene sequence: CDR1 MDHEN, CDR2 SYDVKM. V shed 6 bases, J shed 3 bases, and the junction held 7 bases outside the gene matches. This CDR3 comprises 15 residues. The CDR3 protein is CASRSRGQYTGELFF. In nucleotides, the CDR3 is TGTGCCAGCAGGAGCCGGGGACAGTACACCGGGGAGCTGTTTTTT.

The chain joins TRBV28 to TRBJ2-1; 8 bases are a match to TRBD1. V trimming: 4 bases; J trimming: 1 base; junction bases outside the gene matches: 9. Per germline, CDR1 MDHEN and CDR2 SYDVKM. The CDR3 runs to 17 residues. The CDR3 coding sequence is TGTGCCAGCAGTTCCCAATCCAGGGGGCTATCCTACAATGAGCAGTTCTTC. This gives the protein CASSSQSRGLSYNEQFF. Complete variable domain (other parts from reference TRBV28 and TRBJ2-1): DVKVTQSSRYLVKRTGEKVFLECVQDMDHENMFWYRQDPGLGLRLIYFSYDVKMKEKGDIPEGYSVSREKKERFSLILESASTNQTSMYLCASSSQSRGLSYNEQFFGPGTRLTVL.

The chain has TRBV28 and TRBJ2-7; 13 bases map to TRBD2. J lost 4 bases, V lost 6 bases, and 0 bases had no gene match. Germline V gives CDR1 MDHEN, CDR2 SYDVKM. CDR3 length: 13 amino acids. The CDR3 nucleotides are TGTGCCAGCAGGACTAGCGGGGGGTACGAGCAGTACTTC. Its protein is CASRTSGGYEQYF.

This clone was seen just once. V and J are TRBV29-1 and TRBJ2-5; 9 bases align to TRBD2. CDR3 length: 13 amino acids. The V segment lost 6 bases and the J segment 5 bases; nucleotides outside the gene matches: 7. CDR1 and CDR2 (germline): SQVTM, ANQGSEA. The CDR3 region has the DNA TGCAGCGTCTGTCTAGCGGGACGGGAGACCCAGTACTTC. It specifies CSVCLAGRETQYF.

This chain joins TRBV30 and TRBJ1-5, with D perhaps TRBD1 (6 bases). Germline lookup yields CDR1 GTSNPN and CDR2 SVGIG (reference sequence). The CDR3 spans 13 residues. V dropped 5 bases and J dropped 4 bases, with 12 bases sitting between them. The CDR3 coding sequence is TGTGCCTGGGCGGCAGGGGAAAATCAGCCCCAGCATTTT. Translating gives CAWAAGENQPQHF.

The chain joins TRBV10-3 to TRBJ1-1; D uncertain. The CDR3 has 14 residues. V lost 0 bases to trimming and J lost 1 base, with 6 bases between them. The germline CDR1 and CDR2 sequences are ENHRY and SYGVKD. Written as DNA, the CDR3 is TGTGCCATCAGTGAGTCTTACCGGAACACTGAAGCTTTCTTT. Amino acids: CAISESYRNTEAFF.

The rearrangement joins TRBV10-3 to TRBJ2-3, with TRBD2 identical over 14 bases. The germline V gene encodes CDR1 ENHRY and CDR2 SYGVKD. The CDR3 has 14 residues. V shed 9 bases, J shed 4 bases, and the junction held 3 bases outside the gene matches. CDR3 DNA sequence: TGTGCCATTGGACTAGCGGGAGGTGCAGATACGCAGTATTTT. Protein product: CAIGLAGGADTQYF.

The chain is built from TRBV10-3 and TRBJ2-7; D may be TRBD1 or TRBD2 (5 bases each). The V end was cut by 6 bases, the J end by 6 bases, with 21 bases between. CDR3 length: 15 amino acids. CDR1 and CDR2 from the germline V gene are ENHRY and SYGVKD. CDR3 sequence: CAISPGPSSRGEQYF. The CDR3 DNA sequence: TGTGCCATCAGCCCGGGACCCAGTTCCCGGGGCGAGCAGTACTTC.

The rearrangement links TRBV5-8 to TRBJ2-5, with D possibly TRBD1 on 6 matching bases. Germline-derived CDR1 and CDR2 are SGHTS and YDEGEE. V lost 2 bases, J lost 7 bases, and 12 bases lay in between. The CDR3 has 13 residues. CDR3 loop: CASSFTGLGTQYF. CDR3 DNA sequence: TGTGCCAGCAGCTTCACAGGGCTGGGGACCCAGTACTTC.

The chain carries TRBV10-3 and TRBJ2-2, with 10 bases identical to TRBD2. Germline CDR1 and CDR2: ENHRY and SYGVKD. With 2 bases clipped from V and 5 bases from J, the junction kept 5 bases outside the gene matches. The CDR3 totals 16 residues. CDR3 sequence (DNA): TGTGCCATCAGTGAGCTAGCGGGAGCGCGGACCGGGGAGCTGTTTTTT. Its protein is CAISELAGARTGELFF.

The table lists this clone with a count of one. The V call is TRBV6-1, the J call TRBJ1-5, with D unclear. CDR1 and CDR2 from the germline V gene are MNHNS and SASEGT. V shed 5 bases and J shed 2 bases, with 10 bases lying between them. The CDR3 is 14 amino acids. The CDR3 loop is CASSSGGGNQPQHF. CDR3 DNA: TGTGCCAGCAGTTCGGGTGGGGGCAATCAGCCCCAGCATTTT.

This clone has only one observation. The V call is TRBV5-1, the J call TRBJ2-3, with 12 bases that match TRBD2. The CDR3 runs 16 residues. Germline-derived CDR1 and CDR2 are SGHRS and YFSETQ. V dropped 0 bases and J dropped 4; count of bases not matched to a gene: 3. CDR3 in DNA: TGCGCCAGCAGCTTGGGACTAGCGGGAGAGGCAGATACGCAGTATTTT. Its protein product is CASSLGLAGEADTQYF.

The chain uses TRBV2 and TRBJ2-5, with D perhaps assigned TRBD1 or TRBD2 (6 bases each). Germline-derived CDR1 and CDR2 are SNHLY and FYNNEI. This CDR3 region has 11 residues. V lost 11 bases to trimming and J lost 3 bases, with 10 bases between them. CDR3 nucleotide sequence: TGTGCCGGGGGGCCAGAAGAGACCCAGTACTTC. It yields the protein CAGGPEETQYF.

The rearrangement uses TRBV18 and TRBJ1-5; D is uncertain. The CDR3 is made up of 16 amino acids. V lost 3 bases to trimming and J lost 2 bases, with 14 bases between them. Germline CDR1 KGHSH, CDR2 LQKENI. The CDR3 reads CASSPSGSLGNQPQHF. DNA for the CDR3: TGTGCCAGCTCACCGTCGGGGTCCCTGGGCAATCAGCCCCAGCATTTT.

In its sample, this clone was seen once. The J gene is TRBJ2-7, the V gene TRBV18; D possibly corresponds to TRBD2 (5 bases). The CDR3 has 13 amino acids. Germline CDR1 is KGHSH and CDR2 is LQKENI. Trimming cost V 3 bases and J 5 bases, with 11 bases left between them. The CDR3 spells CASSPTGSDEQYF. CDR3 sequence (DNA): TGTGCCAGCTCACCGACGGGGTCGGACGAGCAGTACTTC.

This clone was recorded once. The rearrangement uses TRBV13 and TRBJ2-7; 10 bases match TRBD2. The CDR3 is 15 amino acids. Trimming at V came to 5 bases and at J to 2 bases, leaving 6 bases not matched to a gene. The germline V gene has CDR1 PRHDT and CDR2 FYEKMQ (reference sequence). CDR3 DNA: TGTGCCAGCAGCCCGGGACTAGCGTTAACCTACGAGCAGTACTTC. This gives the protein CASSPGLALTYEQYF. Combining the CDR3 with reference TRBV13 and TRBJ2-7 gives the whole variable domain AAGVIQSPRHLIKEKRETATLKCYPIPRHDTVYWYQQGPGQDPQFLISFYEKMQSDKGSIPDRFSAQQFSDYHSELNMSSLELGDSALYFCASSPGLALTYEQYFGPGTRLTVT.

The genes are TRBV7-2 and TRBJ2-1; D tentatively fits TRBD1 or TRBD2 (5 bases each). V lost 5 bases and J lost 8, with 22 bases in between. The CDR3 runs to 16 residues. The germline V gene encodes CDR1 SGHTA and CDR2 FQGNSA. The CDR3 here is CASSPSLGVSQDEQFF. Written as DNA, the CDR3 is TGTGCCAGCAGCCCCTCGCTGGGGGTCAGCCAGGATGAGCAGTTCTTC. The full variable domain, in which reference TRBV7-2 and TRBJ2-1 provide the parts outside the CDR3, is GAGVSQSPSNKVTEKGKDVELRCDPISGHTALYWYRQSLGQGLEFLIYFQGNSAPDKSGLPSDRFSAERTGGSVSTLTIQRTQQEDSAVYLCASSPSLGVSQDEQFFGPGTRLTVL.

The chain combines TRBV11-2 with TRBJ2-7; no definite D call. CDR3 length equals 16 residues. Germline CDR1 reads SGHAT; CDR2 reads FQNNGV. Trimming cost V 1 base and J 0 bases, with 13 bases left between them. CDR3: CASSLVGRRSSYEQYF. CDR3 sequence (DNA): TGTGCCAGCAGCTTAGTCGGTCGGCGAAGCTCCTACGAGCAGTACTTC.

The sample holds one count of this clone. The chain joins TRBV29-1 to TRBJ2-3; D is uncertain. This CDR3 has 12 amino acids. Trimming pared 7 bases from V and 2 bases from J, leaving 10 bases between. CDR1 and CDR2 (germline): SQVTM, ANQGSEA. The DNA for the CDR3 is TGCAGCGGACAAAGGAACACAGATACGCAGTATTTT. Protein product: CSGQRNTDTQYF.

The CDR3 region is CASGVGLAGGEQYF. CDR3 DNA sequence: TGTGCCAGCGGCGTGGGACTAGCGGGAGGCGAGCAGTACTTC. J is TRBJ2-7 and V is TRBV7-6; 15 nucleotides match TRBD2. The V gene end was trimmed by 8 bases and the J gene end by 6 bases; junction bases not matched to a gene: 5. The CDR3 has 14 residues. Germline V gene sequence: CDR1 SGHVS, CDR2 FNYEAQ.

Written as DNA, the CDR3 is TGTGCCAGCAGCTGGGGAGCCGCCTACAATGAGCAGTTCTTC. Translating gives CASSWGAAYNEQFF. J is TRBJ2-1 and V is TRBV7-8, with D possibly TRBD2 on 5 matching bases. This CDR3 comprises 14 residues. CDR1 is SGHVS, CDR2 FQNEAQ, per germline. Trimming cost V 4 bases and J 2 bases, with 9 bases left between them.

V is TRBV5-1 and J is TRBJ1-2, with D possibly matching TRBD1 (6 bases). Germline assignment: CDR1 SGHRS and CDR2 YFSETQ. The CDR3 length is 16 residues. V was trimmed by 8 bases and J by 6 bases, leaving 26 bases between them. In DNA form, the CDR3 reads TGCGCCAGTGCCCCTTCGACAGGTTATTCCGAGGATGGCTACACCTTC. Its protein product is CASAPSTGYSEDGYTF.